The 32 T cell receptor beta chains given below trace back to one sample, sequenced in a study of blood T cells in healthy people across ages. A second about 7 to 11 cycle PCR used barcoded and J-beta primers. TCRdb used MiXCR to reprocess the 5' RACE reads, holding one entry per CDR3 protein. Seen here are some 1,000,000 distinct CDR3 sequences, under 30% observed once, and the top ten hold 0.65% to 0.95%. The sample was also linked to a second study, of T cells of mothers and their children.

The sequencing input was blood. These TCRs come from a girl aged 2-10 years in good health.

The J gene is TRBJ2-7, the V gene TRBV20-1; 9 nucleotides align to TRBD1. CDR3 length: 15 amino acids. Germline V gene data show CDR1 as DFQATT and CDR2 as SNEGSKA (reference sequence). With V trimmed by 2 bases and J by 2 bases, 7 bases remained unmatched. CDR3 nucleotides: TGCAGTGCTAGATGGGGGGGACAGGGTCCCTACGAGCAGTACTTC. The encoded protein is CSARWGGQGPYEQYF.

Written as DNA, the CDR3 is TGTGCCACCAGTGACCCCAGGGGGAACAATGAGCAGTTCTTC. Residues: CATSDPRGNNEQFF. The chain employs TRBV24-1 and TRBJ2-5; 7 positions agree with TRBD1. The assigned J gene may be wrong: the sequence end matches TRBJ2-1 better. The CDR3 spans 14 residues. From germline, CDR1 is KGHDR and CDR2 SFDVKD.

This clonotype was seen a handful of times. V gene TRBV20-1 combines with J gene TRBJ2-3; D call uncertain. Trimming removed 5 bases at V and 2 bases at J, with 11 bases between. Germline V CDR1 and CDR2: DFQATT, SNEGSKA (reference sequence). The CDR3 extends over 13 amino acids. The DNA of the CDR3 is TGCAGTGCTCTAATGATCTCCACAGATACGCAGTATTTT. It is translated as CSALMISTDTQYF.

This clonotype was seen a single time. V is TRBV20-1 and J is TRBJ2-5, with 11 bases that match TRBD2. J lost 4 bases, V lost 3 bases, and 22 bases had no gene match. Germline V gene data show CDR1 as DFQATT and CDR2 as SNEGSKA (reference sequence). This CDR3 has 20 amino acids. CDR3 nucleotides: TGCAGTGCTAGTGATTCCAGGTTGCTAGCGGGAGGTTTAGGCTCAGAGACCCAGTACTTC. Amino acids: CSASDSRLLAGGLGSETQYF.

This clonotype was found a few times. This rearrangement joins TRBV7-2 to TRBJ2-5, with D possibly matching TRBD2 (6 bases). CDR1 SGHTA and CDR2 FQGNSA come from the germline V gene. This CDR3 spans 14 amino acids. V was trimmed by 5 bases and J by 5 bases, leaving 15 bases between them. The CDR3 spells CASSKAGPGETQYF. The CDR3 DNA follows: TGTGCCAGCAGCAAGGCGGGACCCGGGGAGACCCAGTACTTC.

J is TRBJ2-7 and V is TRBV29-1; D not certain. The length of the CDR3 is 11 residues. Germline V gene data show CDR1 as SQVTM and CDR2 as ANQGSEA. Between the trimmed V and J ends, which lost 7 bases and 4 bases, there was a span of 11 bases. This chain's CDR3 is CSAMDGYEQYF. The CDR3, as DNA: TGCAGCGCTATGGACGGATACGAGCAGTACTTC.

This sequence joins TRBV4-1 and TRBJ2-1, with TRBD2 identical over 15 bases. The junction had 6 bases not matched to a gene; V was cut back by 4 bases and J by 8 bases. The germline CDR1 and CDR2 sequences are MGHRA and YSYEKL. The CDR3 is 16 amino acids. The CDR3 spells CASSPRTSGRADEQFF. CDR3 sequence (DNA): TGCGCCAGCAGCCCCAGGACTAGCGGGAGGGCGGATGAGCAGTTCTTC.

In the case of this clonotype: This may come from a read error, since a much larger clone is one base off. The V and J genes are TRBV7-2 and TRBJ2-3, with 8 nucleotides matching TRBD2. The CDR3 length is 15 residues. Per germline, CDR1 SGHTA and CDR2 FQGNSA. The V gene end was trimmed by 6 bases and the J gene end by 4 bases; junction bases not matched to a gene: 9. CDR3: CASSWTGGRSDTQYF. The DNA of the CDR3 is TGTGCCAGCAGTTGGACTGGCGGGAGGTCAGATACGCAGTATTTT.

The chain uses TRBV9 and TRBJ1-2, with TRBD1 identical over 7 bases. Germline CDR1 and CDR2: SGDLS and YYNGEE. This CDR3 has 13 amino acids. J gave up 6 bases and V 7 bases, and 9 bases lay outside the gene matches. The CDR3 nucleotides are TGTGCCAGCTCACAGGGGATATCGGATGGCTACACCTTC. Residues: CASSQGISDGYTF.

The V and J genes are TRBV20-1 and TRBJ2-7; 15 bases align to TRBD2. The J call could be wrong; TRBJ2-1 is a better fit for the DNA end. The CDR3 is made up of 14 amino acids. Germline values: CDR1 DFQATT, CDR2 SNEGSKA (reference sequence). CDR3 sequence: CSAWTSGRGNEQFF. For the CDR3, the DNA is TGCAGTGCTTGGACTAGCGGGAGGGGGAATGAGCAGTTCTTC.

The rearrangement joins TRBV7-4 to TRBJ1-5, with D possibly being TRBD1 (5 bases). V lost 2 bases and J 0 bases, leaving 17 bases between the germline ends. This CDR3 contains 18 residues. Germline assignment: CDR1 SGHVT and CDR2 SQSDAQ. The CDR3 DNA is TGTGCCAGCAGCTTAAGTGGCACAGGTGACCATAGCAATCAGCCCCAGCATTTT. This encodes CASSLSGTGDHSNQPQHF.

This clonotype was counted between two and nine times. The J gene is TRBJ2-5, the V gene TRBV7-6; possible D gene TRBD1, 7 bases. V was pared by 3 bases and J by 4 bases, with 18 bases between. The CDR3 consists of 16 residues. Germline V gene data show CDR1 as SGHVS and CDR2 as FNYEAQ. The CDR3: CASSLNTHRGGETQYF. The CDR3 coding sequence is TGTGCCAGCAGCTTGAATACACACAGGGGAGGAGAGACCCAGTACTTC.

This clonotype was detected only a few times. This chain links TRBV9 with TRBJ2-5; maybe TRBD1 (6 bases). The DNA end is a closer match to TRBJ2-1, so the J assignment may be wrong. CDR3 length equals 18 residues. Germline V CDR1 and CDR2: SGDLS, YYNGEE. CDR3 sequence reads: CASSVVSGQTQGYNEQFF. The CDR3 region has the DNA TGTGCCAGCAGCGTAGTAAGCGGACAGACTCAGGGCTACAATGAGCAGTTCTTC.

The rearrangement links TRBV5-1 to TRBJ2-7; D uncertain. Germline V lookup: CDR1 SGHRS, CDR2 YFSETQ. V lost 0 bases to trimming and J lost 0 bases, with 10 bases between them. The CDR3 covers 15 residues. The CDR3, as DNA: TGCGCCAGCAGCTTGGAAAGACCCGACTCCTACGAGCAGTACTTC. The encoded protein is CASSLERPDSYEQYF.

The table lists this clonotype with a few counts. The CDR3 bases are TGTGCCAGCAGCCGTAGCGGGGAGTCATCCAATGAGCAGTTCTTC. This codes for CASSRSGESSNEQFF. The V and J genes are TRBV4-2 and TRBJ2-1; 8 bases match TRBD2. V lost 4 bases, J lost 6 bases, and 8 bases stayed unmatched. Germline CDR1 and CDR2: LGHNA and YNFKEQ. The CDR3 loop spans 15 amino acids.

The chain employs TRBV29-1 and TRBJ1-1; 8 positions match TRBD1. The CDR3 covers 14 residues. The germline V gene has CDR1 SQVTM and CDR2 ANQGSEA. Trimming removed 3 bases from V and 4 bases from J; junction bases left unmatched: 7. CDR3 DNA sequence: TGCAGCGTTGACGCCCGGACAGGGTCCACTGAAGCTTTCTTT. This translates into CSVDARTGSTEAFF.

This chain connects TRBV7-6 to TRBJ2-2, with TRBD1 matching 8 bases. This CDR3 region has 16 residues. V shed 5 bases, J shed 7 bases, and the junction held 12 bases outside the gene matches. From germline, CDR1 is SGHVS and CDR2 FNYEAQ. CDR3 in amino acids: CASSPKGQGAYGELFF. The CDR3 coding sequence is TGTGCCAGCAGCCCCAAGGGTCAGGGGGCTTACGGGGAGCTGTTTTTT.

This chain joins TRBV29-1 and TRBJ1-1; D perhaps matches TRBD1 (6 bases). The CDR3 contains 11 residues. The germline V gene has CDR1 SQVTM and CDR2 ANQGSEA. V shed 6 bases and J shed 10 bases, with 15 bases lying between them. CDR3 region: CSVGGEGLAFF. The CDR3 coding sequence is TGCAGCGTGGGGGGCGAGGGGTTAGCTTTCTTT. The entire variable domain, with the rest obtained from reference TRBV29-1 and TRBJ1-1, is as follows: SAVISQKPSRDICQRGTSLTIQCQVDSQVTMMFWYRQQPGQSLTLIATANQGSEATYESGFVIDKFPISRPNLTFSTLTVSNMSPEDSSIYLCSVGGEGLAFFGQGTRLTVV.

This clonotype was counted between two and nine times. The chain links TRBV27 to TRBJ2-7; D perhaps matches TRBD2 (5 bases). V dropped 2 bases and J dropped 2 bases, with 10 bases sitting between them. The CDR3 is 14 residues long. Germline lookup yields CDR1 MNHEY and CDR2 SMNVEV (reference sequence). The CDR3 DNA reads as TGTGCCAGCAGTTTAGGAGCGGTCCCCTACGAGCAGTACTTC. Translated, it gives CASSLGAVPYEQYF.

The rearrangement uses TRBV20-1 and TRBJ2-1, with 8 positions matching TRBD2. Germline V lookup: CDR1 DFQATT, CDR2 SNEGSKA (reference sequence). The CDR3 extends over 16 amino acids. The junction had 15 bases not matched to a gene; V was cut back by 3 bases and J by 8 bases. The CDR3 bases are TGCAGTGCTAGTATACTCGGGACTAGGCCACTCTATGAGCAGTTCTTC. The encoded protein is CSASILGTRPLYEQFF.

This clonotype was observed a few times. The V gene is TRBV6-6, the J gene TRBJ1-2; maybe TRBD1 (5 bases). Germline CDR1 and CDR2: MNHNY and SVGAGI (reference sequence). Trimming took off 6 bases at V and 4 bases at J, with 18 bases between the two ends. The length of the CDR3 is 15 residues. The CDR3 DNA reads as TGTGCCAGCAGCCCCCTGAGCGGGACTACCTATGGCTACACCTTC. Its protein is CASSPLSGTTYGYTF.

This chain connects TRBV28 to TRBJ2-5; possible D gene TRBD2, 5 bases. The J call is doubtful: the DNA matches TRBJ2-1 better. The CDR3 spans 13 residues. Germline lookup yields CDR1 MDHEN and CDR2 SYDVKM. In DNA, the CDR3 is TGTGCCAGCACCTCCGGTTTGAGGGATGAGCAGTTCTTC. Amino acids: CASTSGLRDEQFF.

Turning to this clonotype: Relative to the germline gene, one junction end is altered; a read error may explain this. This rearrangement joins TRBV20-1 to TRBJ1-1; 7 bases map to TRBD1. Looked up from germline, CDR1 is DFQATT and CDR2 is SNEGSKA (reference sequence). CDR3 length: 13 residues. The DNA of the CDR3 is TGCAGTGCTCGAACCGGGACAGTAGATGAACCTTTCTTT. Translating it yields CSARTGTVDEPFF.

This clonotype came up a few times. This chain uses TRBV5-1 with TRBJ2-7, with a weak D call TRBD2 (6 bases). Trimming took off 5 bases at V and 7 bases at J, with 16 bases between the two ends. Per germline, CDR1 SGHRS and CDR2 YFSETQ. CDR3 length: 13 residues. The CDR3 is CASSGGEMGEQYF. Here the CDR3 DNA reads TGCGCCAGCAGTGGCGGGGAAATGGGGGAGCAGTACTTC.

This clonotype has ten or more counts. This chain connects TRBV27 to TRBJ2-1; no reliable D call. In germline, CDR1 is MNHEY, CDR2 SMNVEV (reference sequence). The CDR3 totals 13 residues. V lost 2 bases, J lost 5 bases, and 7 bases lay in between. The CDR3 here is CASSLGSNNEQFF. In DNA, the CDR3 is TGTGCCAGCAGTTTAGGCAGTAACAATGAGCAGTTCTTC.

The rearrangement joins TRBV11-2 to TRBJ1-4; no clear D. Germline values: CDR1 SGHAT, CDR2 FQNNGV. V was clipped by 5 bases and J by 6 bases, with 16 bases between them. The CDR3 is 15 amino acids. The CDR3 reads CASSKNLGPYEKLFF. The CDR3 coding sequence is TGTGCCAGCAGCAAAAACCTAGGCCCCTATGAAAAACTGTTTTTT.

The chain is built from TRBV2 and TRBJ2-1; D is unclear. Deletions cut 7 bases from V and 0 bases from J, with 7 bases between. The length of the CDR3 is 13 residues. Germline CDR1 is SNHLY and CDR2 is FYNNEI. The CDR3 is CASIRTSYNEQFF. The CDR3, as DNA: TGTGCCAGCATTAGGACCTCCTACAATGAGCAGTTCTTC.

This clonotype was picked up a small number of times. The chain is built from TRBV28 and TRBJ2-3; D may correspond to TRBD1 or TRBD2 (5 bases each). With 6 bases removed from V and 3 bases from J, the gap between germline ends came to 22 bases. The CDR3 runs 17 residues. Per the germline V gene, CDR1 is MDHEN and CDR2 is SYDVKM. CDR3 sequence (DNA): TGTGCCAGCAGCCCGAACCTGGGACCCAGAGGGACAGATACGCAGTATTTT. It yields the protein CASSPNLGPRGTDTQYF.

With regard to this clonotype: One junction end does not reproduce the germline sequence, and a read error may be involved. The chain has TRBV27 and TRBJ1-1; 10 bases fit TRBD1. The CDR3 length is 16 residues. Germline CDR1 is MNHEY and CDR2 is SMNVEV (reference sequence). The chain's CDR3 is CASSFSRTGGFAEAFF. The CDR3 nucleotides read TGCGCCAGCAGTTTTTCCCGGACAGGGGGATTCGCTGAAGCTTTCTTT.

This clonotype has more than one count but fewer than ten. The genes are TRBV29-1 and TRBJ2-5, with 10 nucleotides matching TRBD1. The J call may be faulty, since TRBJ2-1 better matches the DNA end. CDR3 length: 12 amino acids. CDR1 is SQVTM, CDR2 ANQGSEA, per germline. In DNA, the CDR3 is TGCAGCGTAGTAGGACAGGGGGGTGAGCAGTTCTTC. It specifies CSVVGQGGEQFF.

A few counts support this clonotype. V is TRBV4-2 and J is TRBJ2-4, with D tentatively TRBD1 (6 bases). Trimming shortened V by 3 bases and J by 3 bases, and 9 bases separated the two germline ends. The germline gives CDR1 LGHNA, CDR2 YNFKEQ. The CDR3 is made up of 14 amino acids. The CDR3 sequence is CASSQEGGKNIQYF. The DNA of the CDR3 is TGTGCCAGCAGCCAGGAAGGGGGCAAAAACATTCAGTACTTC.

This chain joins TRBV28 and TRBJ1-1; the match to TRBD1 covers 11 bases. CDR1 and CDR2 from the germline V gene are MDHEN and SYDVKM. The CDR3 has 18 residues. V was pared by 6 bases and J by 5 bases, with 17 bases of the junction left unmatched. This chain's CDR3 is CASRPFPGQGGMRTEAFF. The CDR3 DNA reads as TGTGCCAGCAGGCCCTTTCCGGGACAGGGGGGAATGAGGACTGAAGCTTTCTTT.